A selection of T cell receptor beta chains follows, all from one sample in a study of patients and donors after allogeneic stem cell transplantation. TCRdb analysed the RT-PCR reads with MiXCR anew, one entry per CDR3 protein. Of roughly 960,000 distinct CDR3 sequences in the sample, roughly 18% were seen once. The specimen was blood, either unsorted or a sorted T cell fraction (not recorded which). The origin of the receptors is a human donor who was either an allogeneic HSCT recipient or a stem cell or donor lymphocyte infusion donor (not recorded which). It is not recorded whose cells these are; they may come from a transplant donor. Both conserved end residues are part of each CDR3. A D gene is named only where the DNA matches it firmly. Some rows mark clone size as missing; the rest say once, few, many or name a class of expanded clone.

abundance,d_gene,v_gene,j_gene,CDR3aa,CDR3nt
few,NA,TRBV24-1,TRBJ1-6,CATSDRGSPLHF,TGTGCCACCAGTGATCGGGGTTCACCCCTCCACTTT
NA,NA,TRBV7-9,TRBJ1-2,CASRSTGMRGYTF,TGTGCCAGCAGGTCCACAGGGATGCGTGGCTACACCTTC
NA,NA,TRBV7-9,TRBJ2-1,CASSLAEGGENEQFF,TGTGCCAGCAGCTTAGCAGAGGGAGGCGAGAATGAGCAGTTCTTC
few,NA,TRBV12-3/TRBV12-4,TRBJ1-1,CASSHATEAFF,TGTGCCAGCAGTCACGCCACTGAAGCTTTCTTT
NA,TRBD1,TRBV24-1,TRBJ2-7,CATSSGGYEQYF,TGTGCCACCAGTTCAGGGGGCTACGAGCAGTACTTC
once,TRBD2,TRBV13,TRBJ2-1,CASSTGRPGGPNEQFF,TGTGCCAGCAGCACGGGACGGCCGGGAGGGCCCAATGAGCAGTTCTTC
NA,TRBD1,TRBV5-1,TRBJ2-7,CASSLSRRQGSYEQYF,TGCGCCAGCAGCTTGAGTCGTAGACAGGGATCCTACGAGCAGTACTTC
many,NA,TRBV5-1,TRBJ1-1,CASSLAGAGGNTEAFF,TGCGCCAGCAGCTTGGCGGGGGCCGGTGGGAACACTGAAGCTTTCTTT
NA,NA,TRBV2,TRBJ2-5,CASSGHQAPGETQYF,TGTGCCAGCAGTGGCCATCAAGCCCCCGGGGAGACCCAGTACTTC
few,NA,TRBV29-1,TRBJ1-1,CSVEGRQGKTEAFF,TGCAGCGTTGAAGGGCGGCAGGGGAAAACTGAAGCTTTCTTT
few,NA,TRBV20-1,TRBJ2-7,CSAGPGIYEQYF,TGCAGTGCTGGGCCCGGGATCTACGAGCAGTACTTC
NA,NA,TRBV29-1,TRBJ1-1,CSAGTRISMNTEAFF,TGCAGCGCCGGAACCAGAATTTCTATGAACACTGAAGCTTTCTTT
few,NA,TRBV29-1,TRBJ2-1,CSGLSLGNEQFF,TGCAGCGGATTGAGTTTGGGTAATGAGCAGTTCTTC
NA,NA,TRBV7-9,TRBJ1-5,CASSLGGGGSNQPQHF,TGTGCCAGCAGCTTAGGGGGTGGCGGGAGCAATCAGCCCCAGCATTTT
many,NA,TRBV7-8,TRBJ1-5,CASSLDVGNQPQHF,TGTGCCAGCAGCTTAGATGTGGGCAATCAGCCCCAGCATTTT
few,TRBD1,TRBV10-3,TRBJ1-4,CAISEGGTALEKLFF,TGTGCCATCAGTGAAGGGGGGACAGCCTTAGAAAAACTGTTTTTT
few,NA,TRBV11-1,TRBJ2-1,CASSPDGGILAFYNEQFF,TGTGCCAGCAGCCCGGACGGGGGTATCCTCGCGTTCTACAATGAGCAGTTCTTC
few,NA,TRBV3-1,TRBJ2-1,CASSQDSGNSYNEQFF,TGTGCCAGCAGCCAAGATAGCGGAAACTCCTACAATGAGCAGTTCTTC
few,TRBD2,TRBV6-1,TRBJ2-5,CASMNLAGGQETQYF,TGTGCCAGCATGAACCTAGCGGGGGGGCAAGAGACCCAGTACTTC
few,NA,TRBV18,TRBJ1-2,CASSPQPGDYGYTF,TGTGCCAGCTCACCACAACCAGGGGACTATGGCTACACCTTC
few,NA,TRBV20-1,TRBJ2-1,CSASKGGPGRSYNEQFF,TGCAGTGCTAGTAAGGGGGGCCCTGGACGGTCCTACAATGAGCAGTTCTTC
NA,NA,TRBV25-1,TRBJ1-1,CASSELGGVNTEAFF,TGTGCCAGCAGTGAATTGGGGGGTGTGAACACTGAAGCTTTCTTT
few,NA,TRBV4-3,TRBJ1-1,CASSQQLGKFTEAFF,TGCGCCAGCAGCCAACAATTGGGAAAATTCACTGAAGCTTTCTTT
NA,TRBD1,TRBV27,TRBJ2-3,CASSSTSTTGTGLADTQYF,TGTGCCAGCAGTTCCACTAGTACAACCGGGACAGGGTTGGCAGATACGCAGTATTTT
NA,TRBD1,TRBV2,TRBJ1-3,CASDSRTGGRGNTIYF,TGTGCCAGCGACTCCAGGACAGGGGGCCGTGGAAACACCATATATTTT
NA,NA,TRBV7-2,TRBJ1-3,CASSLVPANTIYF,TGTGCCAGCAGCTTAGTTCCAGCGAACACCATATATTTT
many,NA,TRBV20-1,TRBJ2-7,CSARGRGTSYEQYF,TGCAGTGCTAGGGGAAGGGGCACCTCCTACGAGCAGTACTTC
NA,NA,TRBV11-2,TRBJ1-2,CASSSTRTDNYGYTF,TGTGCCAGCAGCTCCACGAGGACAGACAACTATGGCTACACCTTC
NA,TRBD2,TRBV12-3/TRBV12-4,TRBJ2-7,CASTPGGSPYEQYF,TGTGCCAGCACCCCGGGAGGGTCCCCCTACGAGCAGTACTTC
NA,NA,TRBV12-3/TRBV12-4,TRBJ1-4,CASSPLATNEKLFF,TGTGCCAGCAGTCCACTGGCAACTAATGAAAAACTGTTTTTT
few,NA,TRBV7-9,TRBJ1-1,CASSSPVSDTEAFF,TGTGCCAGCAGCTCCCCAGTCTCTGACACTGAAGCTTTCTTT
few,NA,TRBV27,TRBJ2-4,CASSRVAKRNIQYF,TGTGCCAGCAGCAGGGTAGCGAAAAGAAACATTCAGTACTTC
NA,NA,TRBV6-2/TRBV6-3,TRBJ1-1,CASSYSQRTAVEAFF,TGTGCCAGCAGTTACTCCCAGAGGACAGCCGTTGAAGCTTTCTTT
NA,NA,TRBV25-1,TRBJ2-1,CASSDRASYEQFF,TGTGCCAGCAGTGATCGGGCTAGCTATGAGCAGTTCTTC
few,NA,TRBV20-1,TRBJ1-1,CSASQPERTEAFF,TGCAGTGCTAGTCAGCCGGAACGCACTGAAGCTTTCTTT
NA,TRBD2,TRBV27,TRBJ2-2,CASSLLGTASGRSTGELFF,TGTGCCAGCAGTTTGCTCGGGACAGCCAGCGGGAGGTCCACCGGGGAGCTGTTTTTT
many,NA,TRBV5-1,TRBJ1-1,CASSLTTLNTEAFF,TGCGCCAGCAGCTTGACCACCCTGAACACTGAAGCTTTCTTT
many,TRBD1,TRBV28,TRBJ1-2,CASSSGQGSDGYTF,TGTGCCAGCAGTTCGGGACAGGGGTCTGATGGCTACACCTTC
NA,TRBD1,TRBV20-1,TRBJ2-7,CSASDREPYEQYF,TGCAGTGCTTCGGACAGGGAGCCCTACGAGCAGTACTTC
few,NA,TRBV9,TRBJ1-1,CASSWPSVF,TGTGCCAGCAGCTGGCCCTCGGTCTTT
NA,NA,TRBV2,TRBJ1-1,CASSGRTGLFSNPEAFF,TGTGCCAGCAGTGGCAGGACGGGTCTGTTTTCAAACCCTGAAGCTTTCTTT
NA,TRBD1,TRBV5-6,TRBJ1-2,CASSLPDRGRGGYTF,TGTGCCAGCAGCTTGCCGGACAGGGGGAGAGGGGGCTACACCTTC
few,TRBD1,TRBV7-9,TRBJ2-7,CASSPERWDRGLEQYF,TGTGCCAGCAGCCCGGAGAGATGGGACAGGGGCCTCGAGCAGTACTTC
few,TRBD2,TRBV20-1,TRBJ2-3,CSARGARLAGRTDTQYF,TGCAGTGCTAGAGGAGCGAGGCTAGCGGGACGCACAGATACGCAGTATTTT
many,TRBD2,TRBV20-1,TRBJ2-1,CSARGGGTYNEQFF,TGCAGTGCTAGAGGCGGGGGGACCTACAATGAGCAGTTCTTC
NA,NA,TRBV6-1,TRBJ1-1,CASSTRGGGTEAFF,TGTGCCAGCAGTACCCGGGGGGGTGGCACTGAAGCTTTCTTT
NA,NA,TRBV12-3/TRBV12-4,TRBJ2-1,CASSPEDWNYNEQFF,TGTGCCAGCAGCCCCGAGGACTGGAACTACAATGAGCAGTTCTTC
many,NA,TRBV6-1,TRBJ2-2,CASRNTVNTGELFF,TGTGCCAGCAGGAACACAGTGAACACCGGGGAGCTGTTTTTT
few,TRBD2,TRBV6-1,TRBJ2-2,CASSNTLTSGNTGELFF,TGTGCCAGCAGCAATACGCTGACTAGCGGGAACACCGGGGAGCTGTTTTTT